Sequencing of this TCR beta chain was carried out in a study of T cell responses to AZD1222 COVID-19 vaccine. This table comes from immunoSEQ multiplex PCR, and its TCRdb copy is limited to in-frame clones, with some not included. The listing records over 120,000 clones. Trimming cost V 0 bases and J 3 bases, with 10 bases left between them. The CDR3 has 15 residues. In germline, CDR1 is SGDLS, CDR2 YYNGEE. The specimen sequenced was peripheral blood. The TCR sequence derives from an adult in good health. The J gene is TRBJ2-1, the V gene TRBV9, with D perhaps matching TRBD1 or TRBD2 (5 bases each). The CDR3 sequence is CASSVEGDLYNEQFF. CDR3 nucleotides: TGTGCCAGCAGCGTAGAAGGGGACCTCTACAATGAGCAGTTCTTC.